This TCR beta chain is drawn from a study of cytomegalovirus exposure and HLA in healthy donors. On the study more broadly: Unique TCR beta sequences numbering approximately 120 million came from roughly 180 million T cells in an earlier analysis. Study-wide points: One later analysis reportedly identified an Asian-associated ancestry cluster that showed fewer N-insertions than the approximately 700-donor mean. Confirmation was obtained in vitro that three CMV-associated chains are specific for CMV antigens.

Turning to this clone: Its specificity is not known. Different DNA sequences within this sample yield the same CDR3.

Researchers ran the PCR with 60 Vbeta and 13 Jbeta primers. Sequenced by immunoSEQ multiplex PCR; TCRdb stores in-frame clones only, minus some. The data hold 110,000 to 150,000 clones, with roughly 80% observed a single time. V dropped 6 bases and J dropped 6 bases, with 8 bases sitting between them. CDR1 and CDR2 from the germline V gene are MDHEN and SYDVKM. The CDR3 totals 11 residues. The V and J genes are TRBV28 and TRBJ1-2, with a possible D match to TRBD1 (5 bases). The sample taken for sequencing was PBMCs. The sequence was obtained from a female donor in good health and CMV-seronegative. The CDR3 loop reads CASSLRDGYTF. DNA for the CDR3: TGTGCCAGCAGCCTCAGGGATGGCTACACCTTC.